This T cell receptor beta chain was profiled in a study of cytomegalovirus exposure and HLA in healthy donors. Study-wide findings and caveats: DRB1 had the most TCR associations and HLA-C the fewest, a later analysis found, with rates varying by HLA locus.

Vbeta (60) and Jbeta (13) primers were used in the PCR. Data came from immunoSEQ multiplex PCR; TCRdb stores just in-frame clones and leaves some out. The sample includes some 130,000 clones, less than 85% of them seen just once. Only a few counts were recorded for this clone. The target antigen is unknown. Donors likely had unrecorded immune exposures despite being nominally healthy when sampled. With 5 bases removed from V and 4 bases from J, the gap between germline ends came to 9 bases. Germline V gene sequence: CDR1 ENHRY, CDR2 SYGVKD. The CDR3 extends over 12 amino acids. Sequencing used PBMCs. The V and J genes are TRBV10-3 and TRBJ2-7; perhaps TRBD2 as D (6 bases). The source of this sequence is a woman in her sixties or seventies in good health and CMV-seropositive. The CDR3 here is CAISPGVYEQYF. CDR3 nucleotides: TGTGCCATCAGTCCGGGGGTATACGAGCAGTACTTC.